The source of this T cell receptor (beta chain) is a study of Ad26.COV2.S vaccination and SARS-CoV-2 variants. Overall study results and limits: The TCR breadth and depth analyses may have understated or missed part of the total T cell responses. Vaccine recipients surpassed placebo recipients in spike-specific TCR breadth.

The CDR3 covers 15 residues. The V gene lost 0 bases and the J gene lost 4 bases, with 13 bases spanning the gap. CDR1 and CDR2 (germline): SGHRS, YFSETQ. The method was immunoSEQ multiplex PCR; TCRdb's version includes in-frame clones alone and lacks a portion of them. The sample has some 190,000 clones, around nine tenths seen once. As for this clone: Its target is not known.

The sequencing used peripheral blood, collected after recovery from COVID-19. The chain recombines TRBV5-1 with TRBJ1-2; D is possibly TRBD1 (6 bases). This receptor was obtained from a human donor who had recovered from COVID-19. The CDR3 DNA sequence: TGCGCCAGCAGCTTGGCCCCGGACAGAACCTATGGCTACACCTTC. Its translation: CASSLAPDRTYGYTF. The whole variable domain, remainder taken from reference TRBV5-1 and TRBJ1-2, is KAGVTQTPRYLIKTRGQQVTLSCSPISGHRSVSWYQQTPGQGLQFLFEYFSETQRNKGNFPGRFSGRQFSNSRSEMNVSTLELGDSALYLCASSLAPDRTYGYTFGSGTRLTVV.